A selection of T cell receptor beta chains follows, all from one sample in a study of PD-1 blockade in classical Hodgkin lymphoma. The method was immunoSEQ multiplex PCR; TCRdb's version includes in-frame clones alone and lacks a portion of them. Here the sample spans around 31,000 clones, more than 80% being singletons. The sequenced material came from CD4+ T cells from blood. The receptors shown here come from a human donor with classical Hodgkin lymphoma. Each CDR3 is given with its conserved first and last residue. Fields, in order: clone size, J gene, D gene, V gene, CDR3 protein, CDR3 DNA. The D gene is left open where the match is weak. The size field is filled for only some rows; it gives once, few, many or a size class.

clone size: NA
J gene: TRBJ2-7
D gene: TRBD2
V gene: TRBV28
CDR3 protein: CASSLTTSGSYEQYF
CDR3 DNA: TGTGCCAGCAGTTTAACGACTAGCGGGAGTTACGAGCAGTACTTC

clone size: NA
J gene: TRBJ1-1
D gene: NA
V gene: TRBV28
CDR3 protein: CASTPGPGFPEAFF
CDR3 DNA: TGTGCCAGCACCCCAGGACCGGGGTTCCCTGAAGCTTTCTTT

clone size: NA
J gene: TRBJ2-1
D gene: NA
V gene: TRBV4-2
CDR3 protein: CASSQEGSASYNEQFF
CDR3 DNA: TGTGCCAGCAGCCAAGAGGGGAGCGCTTCCTACAATGAGCAGTTCTTC

clone size: NA
J gene: TRBJ2-7
D gene: TRBD1
V gene: TRBV5-1
CDR3 protein: CASSWEVGQGAEQYF
CDR3 DNA: TGCGCCAGCAGCTGGGAGGTGGGACAGGGAGCCGAGCAGTACTTC

clone size: NA
J gene: TRBJ1-3
D gene: TRBD1
V gene: TRBV7-3
CDR3 protein: CASSLTGGIGNTIYF
CDR3 DNA: TGTGCCAGCAGCCTCACAGGGGGCATTGGAAACACCATATATTTT

clone size: NA
J gene: TRBJ2-6
D gene: TRBD1
V gene: TRBV28
CDR3 protein: CASRPSTGGPGANVLTF
CDR3 DNA: TGTGCCAGCAGACCCTCGACAGGGGGACCTGGGGCCAACGTCCTGACTTTC

clone size: NA
J gene: TRBJ2-1
D gene: TRBD2
V gene: TRBV18
CDR3 protein: CASSRGEGNEQFF
CDR3 DNA: TGTGCCAGCTCACGTGGGGAGGGCAATGAGCAGTTCTTC

clone size: NA
J gene: TRBJ2-3
D gene: TRBD2
V gene: TRBV4-3
CDR3 protein: CASSHALAGGPDTQYF
CDR3 DNA: TGCGCCAGCAGCCATGCTCTAGCGGGAGGCCCAGATACGCAGTATTTT

clone size: few
J gene: TRBJ1-5
D gene: NA
V gene: TRBV30
CDR3 protein: CAWSVHSNQPQHF
CDR3 DNA: TGTGCCTGGAGTGTACATAGCAATCAGCCCCAGCATTTT

clone size: NA
J gene: TRBJ1-1
D gene: NA
V gene: TRBV6-1
CDR3 protein: CASTSRGTMNTEAFF
CDR3 DNA: TGTGCCAGCACCTCAAGGGGGACCATGAACACTGAAGCTTTCTTT

clone size: NA
J gene: TRBJ2-7
D gene: NA
V gene: TRBV28
CDR3 protein: CASGASHGLGAYEQYF
CDR3 DNA: TGTGCCAGCGGAGCGTCACACGGTCTAGGGGCCTACGAGCAGTACTTC

clone size: once
J gene: TRBJ2-7
D gene: NA
V gene: TRBV23-1
CDR3 protein: CASSGFGQGWYEQYF
CDR3 DNA: TGCGCCAGCAGTGGGTTCGGGCAGGGATGGTACGAGCAGTACTTC

clone size: NA
J gene: TRBJ2-1
D gene: TRBD1
V gene: TRBV5-4
CDR3 protein: CASSRGTGGLLYNEQFF
CDR3 DNA: TGTGCCAGCAGCCGGGGGACAGGGGGTTTACTATACAATGAGCAGTTCTTC

clone size: NA
J gene: TRBJ1-2
D gene: NA
V gene: TRBV6-6
CDR3 protein: CASSPDSNYGYTF
CDR3 DNA: TGTGCCAGCAGTCCCGACAGTAACTATGGCTACACCTTC

clone size: NA
J gene: TRBJ2-1
D gene: TRBD2
V gene: TRBV15
CDR3 protein: CATSRARGGADNEQFF
CDR3 DNA: TGTGCCACCAGCAGAGCTCGGGGGGGTGCGGACAATGAGCAGTTCTTC

clone size: NA
J gene: TRBJ2-7
D gene: TRBD1
V gene: TRBV30
CDR3 protein: CAWSPPLGRGPSYEQYF
CDR3 DNA: TGTGCCTGGAGTCCCCCTTTAGGCAGGGGGCCTTCCTACGAGCAGTACTTC

clone size: NA
J gene: TRBJ2-1
D gene: TRBD2
V gene: TRBV18
CDR3 protein: CASSLATSGRGIYNEQFF
CDR3 DNA: TGTGCCAGCTCACTAGCAACTAGCGGGAGGGGGATATACAATGAGCAGTTCTTC

clone size: once
J gene: TRBJ1-6
D gene: NA
V gene: TRBV2
CDR3 protein: CASSGQLSSYNSPLHF
CDR3 DNA: TGTGCCAGCAGTGGACAGTTGAGCTCCTATAATTCACCCCTCCACTTT

clone size: NA
J gene: TRBJ1-3
D gene: NA
V gene: TRBV5-1
CDR3 protein: CASSPTSGGNSGNTIYF
CDR3 DNA: TGCGCCAGCAGCCCAACCTCGGGCGGAAACTCTGGAAACACCATATATTTT

clone size: NA
J gene: TRBJ2-7
D gene: TRBD1
V gene: TRBV5-1
CDR3 protein: CASSLIYGTGAYEQYF
CDR3 DNA: TGCGCCAGCAGCTTGATCTACGGGACAGGGGCCTACGAGCAGTACTTC

clone size: NA
J gene: TRBJ2-7
D gene: TRBD2
V gene: TRBV7-2
CDR3 protein: CASSLARREGEQYF
CDR3 DNA: TGTGCCAGCAGCTTAGCGCGACGGGAGGGCGAGCAGTACTTC

clone size: NA
J gene: TRBJ2-7
D gene: TRBD2
V gene: TRBV11-2
CDR3 protein: CASNRGLAGGSSYEQYF
CDR3 DNA: TGTGCCAGCAACCGGGGACTAGCGGGAGGAAGCTCCTACGAGCAGTACTTC

clone size: NA
J gene: TRBJ1-3
D gene: NA
V gene: TRBV29-1
CDR3 protein: CSVEPGHSGNTIYF
CDR3 DNA: TGCAGCGTTGAACCGGGTCATTCTGGAAACACCATATATTTT

clone size: NA
J gene: TRBJ2-3
D gene: NA
V gene: TRBV11-3
CDR3 protein: CASSLGFGGDTQYF
CDR3 DNA: TGTGCCAGCAGCTTAGGTTTTGGTGGGGATACGCAGTATTTT

clone size: NA
J gene: TRBJ2-1
D gene: NA
V gene: TRBV7-3
CDR3 protein: CASSSVSGELDEQFF
CDR3 DNA: TGTGCCAGCAGCTCCGTATCGGGAGAACTGGATGAGCAGTTCTTC

clone size: NA
J gene: TRBJ1-2
D gene: NA
V gene: TRBV2
CDR3 protein: CASRGSYGYTF
CDR3 DNA: TGTGCCAGCAGGGGATCCTATGGCTACACCTTC

clone size: NA
J gene: TRBJ2-5
D gene: TRBD2
V gene: TRBV4-3
CDR3 protein: CASSQVSGPPQETQYF
CDR3 DNA: TGCGCCAGCAGCCAAGTTAGCGGGCCGCCACAAGAGACCCAGTACTTC

clone size: NA
J gene: TRBJ2-3
D gene: NA
V gene: TRBV6-5
CDR3 protein: CASAGGAGTDTQYF
CDR3 DNA: TGTGCCAGCGCTGGGGGGGCGGGCACAGATACGCAGTATTTT

clone size: NA
J gene: TRBJ1-2
D gene: NA
V gene: TRBV28
CDR3 protein: CASSLAGRIYGYTF
CDR3 DNA: TGTGCCAGCAGTTTGGCGGGTCGCATCTATGGCTACACCTTC

clone size: NA
J gene: TRBJ2-5
D gene: TRBD2
V gene: TRBV7-9
CDR3 protein: CASSFTSGSLGTQYF
CDR3 DNA: TGTGCCAGCAGCTTCACTAGCGGGAGTCTGGGGACCCAGTACTTC

clone size: few
J gene: TRBJ1-1
D gene: NA
V gene: TRBV19
CDR3 protein: CASSIRGRGTEAFF
CDR3 DNA: TGTGCCAGTAGTATCCGGGGGCGAGGCACTGAAGCTTTCTTT

clone size: NA
J gene: TRBJ2-5
D gene: NA
V gene: TRBV28
CDR3 protein: CASSHELGRETQYF
CDR3 DNA: TGTGCCAGCAGCCATGAACTAGGGCGGGAGACCCAGTACTTC

clone size: NA
J gene: TRBJ2-7
D gene: TRBD2
V gene: TRBV5-8
CDR3 protein: CASSSGLAGGNYEQYF
CDR3 DNA: TGTGCCAGCAGCTCCGGACTAGCGGGAGGGAACTACGAGCAGTACTTC

clone size: NA
J gene: TRBJ2-1
D gene: NA
V gene: TRBV7-2
CDR3 protein: CASSPETGSSYNEQFF
CDR3 DNA: TGTGCCAGCAGCCCTGAAACCGGGAGCTCCTACAATGAGCAGTTCTTC

clone size: NA
J gene: TRBJ1-4
D gene: NA
V gene: TRBV28
CDR3 protein: CASSFLGGFNEKLFF
CDR3 DNA: TGTGCCAGCAGTTTTCTGGGGGGCTTTAATGAAAAACTGTTTTTT

clone size: NA
J gene: TRBJ2-1
D gene: TRBD2
V gene: TRBV9
CDR3 protein: CASSATGGTSGSNEQFF
CDR3 DNA: TGTGCCAGCAGCGCCACCGGGGGGACTAGCGGGAGCAATGAGCAGTTCTTC

clone size: once
J gene: TRBJ2-2
D gene: NA
V gene: TRBV29-1
CDR3 protein: CSVDGQNTGELFF
CDR3 DNA: TGCAGCGTTGATGGGCAGAACACCGGGGAGCTGTTTTTT

clone size: NA
J gene: TRBJ2-2
D gene: NA
V gene: TRBV2
CDR3 protein: CASSVRRRANTGELFF
CDR3 DNA: TGTGCCAGCAGTGTACGTCGCAGGGCGAACACCGGGGAGCTGTTTTTT

clone size: NA
J gene: TRBJ2-3
D gene: TRBD1
V gene: TRBV29-1
CDR3 protein: CSVGDRGRGADTQYF
CDR3 DNA: TGCAGCGTTGGTGACAGGGGGAGAGGGGCAGATACGCAGTATTTT

clone size: few
J gene: TRBJ1-5
D gene: NA
V gene: TRBV7-9
CDR3 protein: CASSRGGQSLSNQPQHF
CDR3 DNA: TGTGCCAGCAGCAGGGGGGGGCAGTCGTTGAGCAATCAGCCCCAGCATTTT

clone size: NA
J gene: TRBJ2-1
D gene: NA
V gene: TRBV21-1
CDR3 protein: CASSKWGSLAGPLNEQFF
CDR3 DNA: TGTGCCAGCAGCAAATGGGGTTCCCTAGCGGGCCCCCTCAATGAGCAGTTCTTC

clone size: NA
J gene: TRBJ2-1
D gene: TRBD2
V gene: TRBV7-8
CDR3 protein: CASSLVASGRSGQFF
CDR3 DNA: TGTGCCAGCAGCTTAGTTGCTAGCGGGAGAAGTGGGCAGTTCTTC

clone size: NA
J gene: TRBJ2-7
D gene: NA
V gene: TRBV27
CDR3 protein: CASSLRGWLSEQYF
CDR3 DNA: TGTGCCAGCAGTTTAAGAGGCTGGTTAAGCGAGCAGTACTTC

clone size: NA
J gene: TRBJ2-5
D gene: NA
V gene: TRBV13
CDR3 protein: CASSLGRTLTGETQYF
CDR3 DNA: TGTGCCAGCAGCTTAGGACGGACACTCACCGGGGAGACCCAGTACTTC

clone size: once
J gene: TRBJ2-5
D gene: NA
V gene: TRBV6-1
CDR3 protein: CASSEAPHGQETQYF
CDR3 DNA: TGTGCCAGCAGTGAAGCGCCCCACGGTCAAGAGACCCAGTACTTC

clone size: NA
J gene: TRBJ2-1
D gene: TRBD2
V gene: TRBV2
CDR3 protein: CASSPLAGGLDEQFF
CDR3 DNA: TGTGCCAGCAGCCCCTTAGCGGGGGGCTTGGATGAGCAGTTCTTC